This entry lists 8 T cell receptor beta chains sequenced from one sample in a study of graft-versus-host responses after intestinal transplantation. Sequenced by immunoSEQ multiplex PCR; TCRdb stores in-frame clones only, minus some. The sample yields tens of thousands of clones, approximately 89% seen once. Which antigens these TCRs recognize remains unknown. This specimen consisted of unstimulated CD8+ T cells sorted from spleen or lymph node cells, obtained before transplant. Source of these receptors: a human donor who was the organ donor for an intestinal transplant.

The chain couples TRBV14 to TRBJ1-1, with 8 positions matching TRBD1. The CDR3 is 16 residues long. CDR1 is SGHDN and CDR2 is FVKESK in the germline V gene. The V segment lost 3 bases and the J segment 0 bases; nucleotides outside the gene matches: 6. The CDR3 loop is CASSHGQGLMNTEAFF. CDR3 DNA sequence: TGTGCCAGCAGCCACGGACAGGGCTTGATGAACACTGAAGCTTTCTTT. Full variable domain (rest looked up from reference TRBV14 and TRBJ1-1): EAGVTQFPSHSVIEKGQTVTLRCDPISGHDNLYWYRRVMGKEIKFLLHFVKESKQDESGMPNNRFLAERTGGTYSTLKVQPAELEDSGVYFCASSHGQGLMNTEAFFGQGTRLTVV.

V usage is TRBV7-9 and J usage is TRBJ2-1; D is uncertain. CDR1 is SEHNR, CDR2 FQNEAQ, per germline (reference sequence). The CDR3 runs to 12 residues. The V gene lost 5 bases and the J gene lost 8 bases, with 10 bases spanning the gap. CDR3 DNA sequence: TGTGCCAGCAGCCCGAGCGATCATGAGCAGTTCTTC. This codes for CASSPSDHEQFF.

The chain links TRBV9 to TRBJ2-3; the D gene is possibly TRBD1 (5 bases). The germline gives CDR1 SGDLS, CDR2 YYNGEE. The CDR3 is made up of 15 amino acids. The V gene lost 0 bases and the J gene lost 0 bases, with 8 bases spanning the gap. The CDR3 spells CASSVEGASTDTQYF. CDR3 nucleotide sequence: TGTGCCAGCAGCGTAGAAGGGGCCAGCACAGATACGCAGTATTTT.

This chain joins TRBV5-4 and TRBJ2-2; possibly TRBD2 for D (6 bases). V gave up 4 bases and J gave up 5 bases, with 24 bases separating them. The CDR3 is made up of 18 amino acids. CDR1 is SGHNT, CDR2 YYREEE, per germline (reference sequence). The DNA of the CDR3 is TGTGCCAGCAGCGCGGCCGGGACTCCCAGAATAGGGACCGGGGAGCTGTTTTTT. Its protein is CASSAAGTPRIGTGELFF.

The chain is built from TRBV9 and TRBJ2-3, with D perhaps given as TRBD1 or TRBD2 (6 bases each). V was trimmed by 0 bases and J by 6 bases, leaving 14 bases between them. This CDR3 is built from 15 residues. CDR1 SGDLS and CDR2 YYNGEE come from the germline V gene. CDR3 coding DNA: TGTGCCAGCAGCGTAGACGGGGGCGAAGTGGATACGCAGTATTTT. Its protein product is CASSVDGGEVDTQYF.

The CDR3 DNA sequence: TGTGCCAGCAGTTTTAACCAGGGGGCCGGCGAGCAGTACTTC. This gives the protein CASSFNQGAGEQYF. This chain connects TRBV27 to TRBJ2-7, with 8 bases that match TRBD1. Germline V gene lookup returns CDR1 MNHEY and CDR2 SMNVEV (reference sequence). Trimming took 3 bases from V and 6 from J; bases not matched to a gene: 7. This CDR3 spans 14 amino acids.

The chain has TRBV4-1 and TRBJ2-1, with TRBD1 as a possible D gene (5 bases). Germline V gene lookup returns CDR1 MGHRA and CDR2 YSYEKL. The CDR3 extends over 15 amino acids. Trimming pared 1 base from V and 3 bases from J, leaving 10 bases between. The CDR3 nucleotides read TGCGCCAGCAGCCAAGGCAGGGCGGACTACAATGAGCAGTTCTTC. Encoded protein: CASSQGRADYNEQFF.

V gene TRBV29-1 combines with J gene TRBJ2-3, with D unresolved. The germline V gene has CDR1 SQVTM and CDR2 ANQGSEA. CDR3 size: 12 residues. Trimming shortened V by 5 bases and J by 3 bases, and 9 bases separated the two germline ends. CDR3 nucleotides: TGCAGCGTTACTGACGGGACAGATACGCAGTATTTT. It is translated as CSVTDGTDTQYF.